These T cell receptor beta chains were read from a single sample in a study of OX40 agonist ivuxolimab in advanced cancers. TCRdb keeps only in-frame clones here, not all; method: immunoSEQ multiplex PCR. Of about 60,000 clones listed, around nine tenths are singletons. Sequencing used CD4+ or CD8+ T cells sorted from blood, obtained in a trial of the OX40 agonist ivuxolimab. The receptor set was obtained from an adult with an advanced solid tumor such as melanoma, head and neck, liver or kidney cancer. The CDR3 runs from the conserved cysteine through the conserved F or W. The D gene is left open where the match is weak. For some rows the clone size is stated as once, few or many, or as a class when expanded; others skip it.

TRBJ1-3,.,.,TRBV10-3,TGTGCCATCAGGGGCTCTGGAAACACCATATATTTT,CAIRGSGNTIYF
TRBJ2-5,TRBD1,.,TRBV4-1,TGCGCCAGCAGCCGAACCGGGACAGGGGCAGAGACCCAGTACTTC,CASSRTGTGAETQYF
TRBJ2-7,TRBD1,.,TRBV28,TGTGCCAGCAGTCCCCCCGGGACAGCATCCTACGAGCAGTACTTC,CASSPPGTASYEQYF
TRBJ2-7,TRBD2,.,TRBV7-2,TGTGCCAGCAGCCCAACCGGGACTAGCGGATACGAGCAGTACTTC,CASSPTGTSGYEQYF
TRBJ1-4,TRBD1,.,TRBV7-8,TGTGCCAGCAGCTTAGGGACAGGGGCTTTCAATGAAAAACTGTTTTTT,CASSLGTGAFNEKLFF
TRBJ1-4,.,.,TRBV27,TGTGCCAGCAGTTTCCAGGGAGGAAATGAAAAACTGTTTTTT,CASSFQGGNEKLFF
TRBJ2-7,TRBD1,.,TRBV28,TGTGCCAGCAGTCCCACGGGACAGGTGTCCTACGAGCAGTACTTC,CASSPTGQVSYEQYF
TRBJ2-3,.,once,TRBV30,TGTGCCTGGACGAGAGGAGCTTATAGAACGGATACGCAGTATTTT,CAWTRGAYRTDTQYF
TRBJ2-1,.,.,TRBV19,TGTGCCAGTAACCCGGGCTATAGCTCCTACAATGAGCAGTTCTTC,CASNPGYSSYNEQFF
TRBJ2-1,.,.,TRBV15,TGTGCCACCAGCAGAGATCGGGGGAGACTAGCCTACAATGAGCAGTTCTTC,CATSRDRGRLAYNEQFF
TRBJ2-2,TRBD2,.,TRBV7-3,TGTGCCAGCAGCTCGGGACTAGCGGGAGGCAAGGCCGGGGAGCTGTTTTTT,CASSSGLAGGKAGELFF
TRBJ1-3,TRBD1,once,TRBV7-9,TGTGCCAGCAGCTTGTCGACAGGGTTGCCTGGAAACACCATATATTTT,CASSLSTGLPGNTIYF